The clone carrying this T cell receptor beta chain was seen a handful of times. Its antigen is not identified. This entry is derived from a study of cytomegalovirus exposure and HLA in healthy donors. J gave up 8 bases and V 3 bases, and 4 bases lay outside the gene matches. The length of the CDR3 is 14 residues. Germline CDR1 is SGHNT and CDR2 is YYREEE (reference sequence). Use of 60 Vbeta and 13 Jbeta primers characterized the PCR. Assay used: immunoSEQ multiplex PCR; TCRdb lists only in-frame clones, some missing. The sample carries around 140,000 clones, roughly 72% recorded once. The study's findings and limits: Three CMV-associated chains proved CMV antigen-specific in vitro. Roughly even sequencing depth across donors was the assumption behind the presence/absence analyses.

The clonotype comes from a man between 40 and 49 years old in good health and CMV-seronegative. The specimen sequenced was PBMCs. The chain has TRBV5-4 and TRBJ1-4; 10 bases map to TRBD1. As DNA, the CDR3 is TGTGCCAGCAGCTCCGGGACAGGGGTCGAAAAACTGTTTTTT. Protein: CASSSGTGVEKLFF.